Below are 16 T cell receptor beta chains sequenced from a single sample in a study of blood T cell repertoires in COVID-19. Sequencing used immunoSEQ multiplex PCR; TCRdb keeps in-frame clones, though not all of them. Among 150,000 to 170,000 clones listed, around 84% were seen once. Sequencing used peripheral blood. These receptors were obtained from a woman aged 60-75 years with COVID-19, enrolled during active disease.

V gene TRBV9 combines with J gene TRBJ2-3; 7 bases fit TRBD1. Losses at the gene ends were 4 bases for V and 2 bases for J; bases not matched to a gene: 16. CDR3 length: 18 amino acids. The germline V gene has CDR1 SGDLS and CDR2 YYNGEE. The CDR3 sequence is CASSPDPHTGTVTDTQYF. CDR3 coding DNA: TGTGCCAGCAGCCCCGACCCACACACCGGGACAGTCACAGATACGCAGTATTTT.

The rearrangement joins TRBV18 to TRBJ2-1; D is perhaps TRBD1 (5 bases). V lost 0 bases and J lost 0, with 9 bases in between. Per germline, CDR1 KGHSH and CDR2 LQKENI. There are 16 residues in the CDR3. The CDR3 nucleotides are TGTGCCAGCTCACCACCGGTAGGGGCCTCCTACAATGAGCAGTTCTTC. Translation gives CASSPPVGASYNEQFF.

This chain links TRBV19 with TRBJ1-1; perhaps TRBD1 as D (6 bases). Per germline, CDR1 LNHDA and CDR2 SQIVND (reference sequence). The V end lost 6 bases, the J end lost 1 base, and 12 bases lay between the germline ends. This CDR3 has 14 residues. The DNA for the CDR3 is TGTGCCAGTAGGACAGGAAGGGGGAACACTGAAGCTTTCTTT. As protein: CASRTGRGNTEAFF.

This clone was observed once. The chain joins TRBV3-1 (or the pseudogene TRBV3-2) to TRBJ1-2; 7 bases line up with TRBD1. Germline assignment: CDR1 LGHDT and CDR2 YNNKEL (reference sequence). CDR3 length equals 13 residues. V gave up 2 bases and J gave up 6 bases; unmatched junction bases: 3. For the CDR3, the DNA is TGTGCCAGCAGCCAACGACAGGGCCATGGCTACACCTTC. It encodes CASSQRQGHGYTF.

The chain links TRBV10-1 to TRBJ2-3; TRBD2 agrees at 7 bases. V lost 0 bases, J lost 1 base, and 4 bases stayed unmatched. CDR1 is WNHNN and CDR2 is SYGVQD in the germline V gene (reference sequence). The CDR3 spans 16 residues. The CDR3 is CASSESMGGGTDTQYF. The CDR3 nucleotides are TGCGCCAGCAGTGAGTCGATGGGGGGGGGCACAGATACGCAGTATTTT.

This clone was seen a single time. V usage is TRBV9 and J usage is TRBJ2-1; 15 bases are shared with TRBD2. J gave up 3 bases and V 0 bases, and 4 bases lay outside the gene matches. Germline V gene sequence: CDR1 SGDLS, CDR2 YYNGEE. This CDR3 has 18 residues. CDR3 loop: CASSVDGLAGGVYNEQFF. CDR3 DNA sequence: TGTGCCAGCAGCGTAGATGGACTAGCGGGGGGGGTCTACAATGAGCAGTTCTTC.

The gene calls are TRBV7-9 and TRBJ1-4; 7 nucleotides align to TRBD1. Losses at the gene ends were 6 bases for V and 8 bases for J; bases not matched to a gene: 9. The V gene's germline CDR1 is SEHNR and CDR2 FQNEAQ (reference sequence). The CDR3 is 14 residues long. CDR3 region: CASRTTGDWEKLFF. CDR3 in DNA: TGTGCCAGCAGGACCACAGGGGATTGGGAAAAACTGTTTTTT.

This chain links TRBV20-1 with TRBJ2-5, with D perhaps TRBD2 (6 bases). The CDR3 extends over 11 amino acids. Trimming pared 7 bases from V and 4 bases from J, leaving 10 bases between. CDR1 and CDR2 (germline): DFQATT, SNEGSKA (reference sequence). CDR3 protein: CSVSGVETQYF. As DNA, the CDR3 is TGCAGTGTGTCGGGAGTAGAGACCCAGTACTTC.

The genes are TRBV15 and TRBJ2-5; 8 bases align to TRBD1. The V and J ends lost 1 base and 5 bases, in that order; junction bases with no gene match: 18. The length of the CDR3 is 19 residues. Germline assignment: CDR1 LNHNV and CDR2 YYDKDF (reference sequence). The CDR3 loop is CATSRGPTLDRGGWETQYF. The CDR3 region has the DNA TGTGCCACCAGCAGAGGACCAACTCTAGACAGGGGAGGTTGGGAGACCCAGTACTTC.

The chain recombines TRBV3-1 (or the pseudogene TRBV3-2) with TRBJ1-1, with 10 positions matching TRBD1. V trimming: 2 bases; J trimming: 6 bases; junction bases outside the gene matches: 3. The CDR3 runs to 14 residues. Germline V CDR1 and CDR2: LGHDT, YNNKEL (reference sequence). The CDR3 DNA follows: TGTGCCAGCAGCCAACCGACAGGGGGCTCTGAAGCTTTCTTT. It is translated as CASSQPTGGSEAFF.

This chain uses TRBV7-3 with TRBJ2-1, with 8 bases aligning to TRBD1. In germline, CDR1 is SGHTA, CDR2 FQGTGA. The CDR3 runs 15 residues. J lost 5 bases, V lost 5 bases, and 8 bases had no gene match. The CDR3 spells CASSPGGQAHNEQFF. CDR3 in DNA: TGTGCCAGCAGCCCTGGGGGACAGGCCCACAATGAGCAGTTCTTC.

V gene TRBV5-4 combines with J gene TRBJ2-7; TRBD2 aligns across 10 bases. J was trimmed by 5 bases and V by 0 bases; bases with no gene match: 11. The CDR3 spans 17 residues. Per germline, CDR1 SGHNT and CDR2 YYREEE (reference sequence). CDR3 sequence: CASSLVRLAGVTHEQYF. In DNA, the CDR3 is TGTGCCAGCAGCTTGGTCCGGCTAGCGGGAGTAACCCACGAGCAGTACTTC. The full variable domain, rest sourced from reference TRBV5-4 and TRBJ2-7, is ETGVTQSPTHLIKTRGQQVTLRCSSQSGHNTVSWYQQALGQGPQFIFQYYREEENGRGNFPPRFSGLQFPNYSSELNVNALELDDSALYLCASSLVRLAGVTHEQYFGPGTRLTVT.

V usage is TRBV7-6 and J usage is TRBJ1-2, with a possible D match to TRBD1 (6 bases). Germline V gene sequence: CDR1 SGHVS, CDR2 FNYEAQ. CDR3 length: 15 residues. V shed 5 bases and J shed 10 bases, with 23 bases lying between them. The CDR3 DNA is TGTGCCAGCAGCCCAATACAGGGTGGGTTGTCTCACTACACCTTC. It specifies CASSPIQGGLSHYTF.

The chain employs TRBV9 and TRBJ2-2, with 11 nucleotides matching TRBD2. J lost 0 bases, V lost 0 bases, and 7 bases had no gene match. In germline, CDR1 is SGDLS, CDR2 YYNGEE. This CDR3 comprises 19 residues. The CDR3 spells CASSVVGLAGGANTGELFF. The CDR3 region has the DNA TGTGCCAGCAGCGTAGTAGGGCTAGCGGGGGGCGCGAACACCGGGGAGCTGTTTTTT.

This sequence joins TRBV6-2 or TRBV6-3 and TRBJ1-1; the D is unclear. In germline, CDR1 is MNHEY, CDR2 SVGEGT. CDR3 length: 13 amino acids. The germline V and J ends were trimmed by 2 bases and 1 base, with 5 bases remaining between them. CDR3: CASSYGGNTEAFF. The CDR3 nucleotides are TGTGCCAGCAGTTACGGAGGGAACACTGAAGCTTTCTTT.

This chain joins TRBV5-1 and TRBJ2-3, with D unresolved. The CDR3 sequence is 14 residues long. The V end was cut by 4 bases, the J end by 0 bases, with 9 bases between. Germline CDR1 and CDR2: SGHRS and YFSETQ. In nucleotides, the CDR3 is TGCGCCAGCAGCGTAATCCCTAGCACAGATACGCAGTATTTT. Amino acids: CASSVIPSTDTQYF.